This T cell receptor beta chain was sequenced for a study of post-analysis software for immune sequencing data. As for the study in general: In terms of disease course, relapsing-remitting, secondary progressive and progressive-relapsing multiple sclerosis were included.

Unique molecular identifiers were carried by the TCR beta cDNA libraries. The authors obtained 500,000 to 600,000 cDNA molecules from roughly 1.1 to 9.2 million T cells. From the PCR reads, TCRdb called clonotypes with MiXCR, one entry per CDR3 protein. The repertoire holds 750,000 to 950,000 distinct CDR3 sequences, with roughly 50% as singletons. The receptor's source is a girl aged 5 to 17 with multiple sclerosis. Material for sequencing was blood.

DNA of the CDR3: TGTGCCAGCGGAGGCGGAGCGAACACTGAAGCTTTCTTT. Translation: CASGGGANTEAFF. This sequence joins TRBV7-3 and TRBJ1-1, with no clear D. The CDR3 is 13 amino acids. V was pared by 8 bases and J by 1 base, with 11 bases between. Germline CDR1 SGHTA, CDR2 FQGTGA.